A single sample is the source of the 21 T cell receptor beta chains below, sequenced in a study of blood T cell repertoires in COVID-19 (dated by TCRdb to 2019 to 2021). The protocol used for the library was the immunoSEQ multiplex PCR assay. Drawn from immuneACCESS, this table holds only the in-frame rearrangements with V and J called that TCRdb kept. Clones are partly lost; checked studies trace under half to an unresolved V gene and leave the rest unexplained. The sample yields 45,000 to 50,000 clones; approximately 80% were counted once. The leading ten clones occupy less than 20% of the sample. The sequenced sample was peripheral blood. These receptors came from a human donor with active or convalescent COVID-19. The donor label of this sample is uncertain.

In DNA form, the CDR3 reads TGTGCCAGCAGCTTAACCGGGGTTTGGGATGAGCAGTTCTTC. It encodes CASSLTGVWDEQFF. This rearrangement joins TRBV7-3 to TRBJ2-1, with a weak D call TRBD2 (5 bases). Per germline, CDR1 SGHTA and CDR2 FQGTGA. The germline V and J ends were trimmed by 0 bases and 8 bases, with 11 bases remaining between them. The CDR3 is 14 residues long. The entire variable domain, with the rest obtained from reference TRBV7-3 and TRBJ2-1, is as follows: GAGVSQTPSNKVTEKGKYVELRCDPISGHTALYWYRQSLGQGPEFLIYFQGTGAADDSGLPNDRFFAVRPEGSVSTLKIQRTERGDSAVYLCASSLTGVWDEQFFGPGTRLTVL.

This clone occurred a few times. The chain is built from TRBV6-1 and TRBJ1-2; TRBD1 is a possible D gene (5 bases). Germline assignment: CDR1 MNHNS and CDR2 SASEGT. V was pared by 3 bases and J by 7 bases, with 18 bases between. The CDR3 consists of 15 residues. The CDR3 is CASSESGEPLSGYTF. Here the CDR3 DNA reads TGTGCCAGCAGTGAGTCGGGGGAACCACTCTCTGGCTACACCTTC.

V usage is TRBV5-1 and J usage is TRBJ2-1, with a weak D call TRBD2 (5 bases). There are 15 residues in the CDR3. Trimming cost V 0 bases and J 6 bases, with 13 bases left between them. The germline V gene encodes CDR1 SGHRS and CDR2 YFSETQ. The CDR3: CASSLDGVGLNEQFF. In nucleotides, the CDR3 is TGCGCCAGCAGCTTGGACGGGGTCGGGCTCAATGAGCAGTTCTTC.

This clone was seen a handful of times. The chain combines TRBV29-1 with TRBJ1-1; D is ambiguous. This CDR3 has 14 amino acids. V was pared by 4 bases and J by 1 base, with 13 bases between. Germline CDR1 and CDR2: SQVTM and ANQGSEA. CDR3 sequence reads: CSVGPRLTNTEAFF. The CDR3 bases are TGCAGCGTTGGCCCCAGGTTGACGAACACTGAAGCTTTCTTT.

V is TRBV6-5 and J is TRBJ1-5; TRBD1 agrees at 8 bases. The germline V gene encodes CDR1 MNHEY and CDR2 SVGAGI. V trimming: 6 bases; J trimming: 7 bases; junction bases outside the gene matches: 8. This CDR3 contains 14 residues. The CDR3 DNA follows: TGTGCCAGCAGCCTCGACAGGGGACGCCAGCCCCAGCATTTT. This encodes CASSLDRGRQPQHF.

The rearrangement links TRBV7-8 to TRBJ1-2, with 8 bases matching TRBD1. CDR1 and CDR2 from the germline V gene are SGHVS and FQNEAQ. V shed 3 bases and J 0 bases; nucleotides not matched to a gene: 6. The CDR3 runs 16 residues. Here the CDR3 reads CASSFRDRMANYGYTF. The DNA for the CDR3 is TGTGCCAGCAGCTTCCGGGACAGGATGGCTAACTATGGCTACACCTTC.

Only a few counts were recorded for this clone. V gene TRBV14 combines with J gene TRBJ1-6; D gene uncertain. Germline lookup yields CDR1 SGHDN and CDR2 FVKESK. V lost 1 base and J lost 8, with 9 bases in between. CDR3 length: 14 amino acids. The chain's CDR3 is CASSQGYSHSPLHF. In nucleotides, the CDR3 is TGTGCCAGCAGCCAAGGTTACAGTCATTCACCCCTCCACTTT.

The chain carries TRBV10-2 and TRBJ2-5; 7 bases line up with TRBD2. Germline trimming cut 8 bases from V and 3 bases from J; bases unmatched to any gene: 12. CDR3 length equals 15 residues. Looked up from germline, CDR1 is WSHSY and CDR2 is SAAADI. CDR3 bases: TGCGCCAGCCAGACGGGAGGAGACGTAAAAGAGACCCAGTACTTC. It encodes CASQTGGDVKETQYF.

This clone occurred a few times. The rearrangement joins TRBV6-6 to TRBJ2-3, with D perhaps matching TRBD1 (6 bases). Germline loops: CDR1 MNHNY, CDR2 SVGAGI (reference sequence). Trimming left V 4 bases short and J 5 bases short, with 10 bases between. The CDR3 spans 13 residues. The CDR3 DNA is TGTGCCAGCAGTTGGGGGCTGGAAGATACGCAGTATTTT. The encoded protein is CASSWGLEDTQYF.

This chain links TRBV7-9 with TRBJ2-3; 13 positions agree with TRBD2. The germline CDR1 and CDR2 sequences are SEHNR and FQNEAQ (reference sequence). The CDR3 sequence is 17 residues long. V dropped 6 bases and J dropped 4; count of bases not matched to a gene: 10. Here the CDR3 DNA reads TGTGCCAGCAGTCGGACGGAAGGACTAGCGGGAGCAGATACGCAGTATTTT. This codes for CASSRTEGLAGADTQYF.

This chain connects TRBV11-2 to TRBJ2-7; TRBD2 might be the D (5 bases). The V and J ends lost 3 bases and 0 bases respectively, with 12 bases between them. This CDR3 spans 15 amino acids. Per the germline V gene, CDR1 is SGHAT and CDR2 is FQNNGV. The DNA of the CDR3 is TGTGCCAGCAGCTTGAACGCGGACTTCTCCTACGAGCAGTACTTC. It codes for CASSLNADFSYEQYF.

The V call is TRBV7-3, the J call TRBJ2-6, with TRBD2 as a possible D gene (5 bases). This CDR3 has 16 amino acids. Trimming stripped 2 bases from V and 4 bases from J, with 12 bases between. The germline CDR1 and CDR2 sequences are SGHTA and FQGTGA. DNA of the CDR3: TGTGCCAGCAGCTTATCACGTGGAGGCGGGGCCAACGTCCTGACTTTC. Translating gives CASSLSRGGGANVLTF.

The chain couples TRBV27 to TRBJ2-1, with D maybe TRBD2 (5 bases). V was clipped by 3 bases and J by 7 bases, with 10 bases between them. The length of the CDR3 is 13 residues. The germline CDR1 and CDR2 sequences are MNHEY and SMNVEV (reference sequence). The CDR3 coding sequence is TGTGCCAGCAGTTTGAGGGTGGTGAATGAGCAGTTCTTC. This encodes CASSLRVVNEQFF.

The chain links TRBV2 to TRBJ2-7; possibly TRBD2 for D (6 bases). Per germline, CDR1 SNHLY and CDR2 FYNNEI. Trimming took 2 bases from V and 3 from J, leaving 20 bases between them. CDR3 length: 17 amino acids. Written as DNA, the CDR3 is TGTGCCAGCAGTGAATTTCAGGCCCCAGGGACTTACTACGAGCAGTACTTC. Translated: CASSEFQAPGTYYEQYF. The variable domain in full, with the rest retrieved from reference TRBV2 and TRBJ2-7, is EPEVTQTPSHQVTQMGQEVILRCVPISNHLYFYWYRQILGQKVEFLVSFYNNEISEKSEIFDDQFSVERPDGSNFTLKIRSTKLEDSAMYFCASSEFQAPGTYYEQYFGPGTRLTVT.

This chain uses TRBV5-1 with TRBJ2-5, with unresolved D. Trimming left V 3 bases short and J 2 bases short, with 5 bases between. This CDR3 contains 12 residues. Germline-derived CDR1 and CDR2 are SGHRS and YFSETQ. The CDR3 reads CASSYQQETQYF. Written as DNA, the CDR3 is TGCGCCAGCAGCTACCAGCAAGAGACCCAGTACTTC.

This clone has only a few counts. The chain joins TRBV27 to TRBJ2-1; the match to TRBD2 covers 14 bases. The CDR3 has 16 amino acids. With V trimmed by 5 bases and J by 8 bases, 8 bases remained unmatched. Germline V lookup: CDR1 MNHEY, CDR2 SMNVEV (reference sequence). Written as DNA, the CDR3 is TGTGCCAGCAGTGCGGGACTAGCGGGAGTGGGGTATGAGCAGTTCTTC. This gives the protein CASSAGLAGVGYEQFF.

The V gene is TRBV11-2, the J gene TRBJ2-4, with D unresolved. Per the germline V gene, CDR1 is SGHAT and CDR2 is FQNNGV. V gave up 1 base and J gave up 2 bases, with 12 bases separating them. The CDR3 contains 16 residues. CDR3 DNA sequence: TGTGCCAGCAGCTTAGCACGGGTCGGAACCAAAAACATTCAGTACTTC. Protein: CASSLARVGTKNIQYF. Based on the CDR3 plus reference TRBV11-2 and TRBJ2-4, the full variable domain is EAGVAQSPRYKIIEKRQSVAFWCNPISGHATLYWYQQILGQGPKLLIQFQNNGVVDDSQLPKDRFSAERLKGVDSTLKIQPAKLEDSAVYLCASSLARVGTKNIQYFGAGTRLSVL.

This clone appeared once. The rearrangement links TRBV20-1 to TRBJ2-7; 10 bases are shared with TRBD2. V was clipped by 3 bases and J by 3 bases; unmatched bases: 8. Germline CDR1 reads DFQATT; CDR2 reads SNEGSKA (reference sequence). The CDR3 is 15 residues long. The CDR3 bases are TGCAGTGCTAGTGGGCTAGCGGGAGTTGGCTACGAGCAGTACTTC. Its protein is CSASGLAGVGYEQYF.

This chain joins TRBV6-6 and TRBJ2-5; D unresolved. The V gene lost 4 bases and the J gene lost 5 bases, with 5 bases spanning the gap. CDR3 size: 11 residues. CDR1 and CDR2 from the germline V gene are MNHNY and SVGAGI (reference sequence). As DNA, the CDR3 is TGTGCCAGCAGTTCCCAGGAGACCCAGTACTTC. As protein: CASSSQETQYF.

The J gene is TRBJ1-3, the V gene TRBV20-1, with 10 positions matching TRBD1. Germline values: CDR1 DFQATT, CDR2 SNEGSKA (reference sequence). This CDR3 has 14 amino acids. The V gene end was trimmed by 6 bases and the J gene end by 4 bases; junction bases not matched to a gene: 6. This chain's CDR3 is CSASDRGLGNTIYF. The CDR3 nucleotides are TGCAGTGCCAGTGACAGGGGGCTAGGAAACACCATATATTTT.

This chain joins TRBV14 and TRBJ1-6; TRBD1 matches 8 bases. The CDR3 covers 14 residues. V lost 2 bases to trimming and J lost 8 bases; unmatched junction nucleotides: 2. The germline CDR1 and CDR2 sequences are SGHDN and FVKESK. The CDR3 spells CASSQRTGYSPLHF. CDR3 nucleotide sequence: TGTGCCAGCAGCCAAAGGACAGGGTATTCACCCCTCCACTTT. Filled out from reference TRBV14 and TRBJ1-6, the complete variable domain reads EAGVTQFPSHSVIEKGQTVTLRCDPISGHDNLYWYRRVMGKEIKFLLHFVKESKQDESGMPNNRFLAERTGGTYSTLKVQPAELEDSGVYFCASSQRTGYSPLHFGNGTRLTVT.